Listed below are T cell receptor beta chains from one sample, sequenced in a study of graft-versus-host responses after intestinal transplantation. Here immunoSEQ multiplex PCR was the method, and the copy in TCRdb shows in-frame clones only, minus some. The sample includes approximately 100,000 clones, about 84% of them seen just once. This specimen was PBMCs, taken 255 days after intestinal transplant. The receptors were gathered from a human patient who received an intestinal transplant, so some T cells may come from the graft donor. Both conserved end residues are part of each CDR3.

V gene	J gene	CDR3 protein
TRBV11-2	TRBJ1-2	CASSRNDQRGTLQGYTF
TRBV7-2	TRBJ2-2	CASPRRRGTNTGELFF
TRBV4-2	TRBJ2-1	CASSQDMGVAGEQFF
TRBV2	TRBJ2-7	CASHTPTSLVYEQYF
TRBV10-3	TRBJ2-3	CAIGETGPDTQYF
TRBV10-2	TRBJ2-1	CASSDGQGVWNEQFF
TRBV19	TRBJ1-5	CASSIQGHTGPQHF
TRBV5-6	TRBJ2-7	CASSLVGETYEQYF
TRBV7-9	TRBJ2-6	CASSLGPGANVLTF
TRBV27	TRBJ1-3	CASSSSQGARGNTIYF
TRBV11-2	TRBJ2-7	CASSLDYRGGRNEQYF
TRBV28	TRBJ2-5	CASSNSAVGTQYF
TRBV28	TRBJ2-7	CASSSPGTGYEQYF
TRBV7-6	TRBJ2-3	CASSLVRGRGTDTQYF
TRBV5-1	TRBJ2-1	CASGTSGVNEQFF
TRBV15	TRBJ1-1	CATSRPAGAGNTEAFF
TRBV18	TRBJ1-1	CASSPLTLALNTEAFF
TRBV6-6	TRBJ1-4	CASSYAGATNEKLFF
TRBV27	TRBJ2-3	CATHDREADTQYF
TRBV6-5	TRBJ2-7	CASSVGQGVHEQYF
TRBV5-4	TRBJ2-3	CASSAEVDTQYF
TRBV7-8	TRBJ2-5	CASSPRAGGASETQYF
TRBV7-3	TRBJ2-1	CASSFMSGNYNEQFF
TRBV4-1	TRBJ2-2	CASSSRVAGDSNTGELFF
TRBV6-1	TRBJ2-7	CASSDLKEYF
TRBV6-1	TRBJ2-6	CASTSGSMANVLTF
TRBV9	TRBJ1-4	CASSGQDLTNEKLFF